This T cell receptor (beta chain) was documented in a study of blood T cell repertoires in COVID-19. Study information: COVID-19 samples, acute and convalescent, were from the United States, Italy and Spain. The analysed material was cDNA or gDNA that came from T cells, B-cell-depleted T cells, or PBMCs.

This CDR3 has 16 amino acids. V shed 3 bases and J shed 1 base, with 15 bases lying between them. Germline V gene lookup returns CDR1 MDHEN and CDR2 SYDVKM. Participants were placed into cohorts based on the clinical history they reported. Authors' processing steps: Nucleated cell counts were estimated from reference gene primer amplification. The repertoire was sequenced with immunoSEQ multiplex PCR; TCRdb's copy has only in-frame clones and lacks some. V and J calls and clone size follow that table, whereas D and trimming were derived from the DNA. The sample lists 150,000 to 200,000 clones; around 76% were seen once.

Material: PBMCs or T cells enriched from blood (not recorded which). The chain has TRBV28 and TRBJ1-2; possibly TRBD1 for D (6 bases). The sequence derives from a woman between 50 and 59 years old with acute COVID-19. Here the CDR3 reads CASSFLPDSDNYGYTF. CDR3 sequence (DNA): TGTGCCAGCAGTTTCCTGCCGGACAGCGATAACTATGGCTACACCTTC.